The rows below give T cell receptor beta chains drawn from one sample of a study of T cell responses to AZD1222 COVID-19 vaccine. Profiled with immunoSEQ multiplex PCR; TCRdb holds only in-frame clones, not every one. The data hold some 180,000 clones, with roughly nine tenths observed a single time. The sample was peripheral blood, taken 28 days after the second dose of the MenACWY control vaccine. These receptors were taken from an adult who received the MenACWY meningococcal vaccine as a control. CDR3s include the opening cysteine and the closing phenylalanine or tryptophan. Each record gives: J gene, D gene, clone size, V gene, CDR3 protein, CDR3 DNA. D genes are given only for firm matches. Only part of the rows carry a size: once, few, many, or a class if the clone is expanded.

>TRBJ1-1|-|-|TRBV7-9
CASSSFYGQANTEAFF
TGTGCCAGCAGCTCCTTCTATGGGCAGGCGAACACTGAAGCTTTCTTT
>TRBJ2-2|TRBD1|-|TRBV28
CASRFRDRVVGGELFF
TGTGCCAGCAGATTCCGGGACAGGGTGGTGGGCGGGGAGCTGTTTTTT
>TRBJ1-5|-|-|TRBV19
CASRVDSGGGSGNQPQHF
TGTGCCAGTAGAGTAGACAGTGGGGGCGGATCGGGCAATCAGCCCCAGCATTTT
>TRBJ1-1|-|-|TRBV20-1
CSAVKIEAFF
TGCAGTGCTGTAAAAATCGAAGCTTTCTTT
>TRBJ2-7|-|-|TRBV3-1/TRBV3-2
CASSQEHEQYF
TGTGCCAGCAGCCAAGAGCACGAGCAGTACTTC
>TRBJ2-7|-|-|TRBV5-6
CASSLGSRAEQYF
TGTGCCAGCAGCTTGGGAAGTCGTGCGGAGCAGTACTTC
>TRBJ2-7|TRBD2|-|TRBV3-1/TRBV3-2
CASSQAAGGSEQYF
TGTGCCAGCAGCCAAGCAGCGGGGGGGAGCGAGCAGTACTTC
>TRBJ2-3|TRBD2|once|TRBV7-6
CASSHGLAATDTQYF
TGTGCCAGCAGCCACGGACTAGCGGCAACAGATACGCAGTATTTT
>TRBJ2-7|TRBD1|once|TRBV12-5
CASGYGTGGSEQYF
TGTGCTAGTGGTTACGGGACAGGGGGCTCCGAGCAGTACTTC
>TRBJ2-7|-|-|TRBV11-2
CASLESYEQYF
TGTGCCAGCCTCGAGTCCTACGAGCAGTACTTC